One and the same sample provided the 13 T cell receptor beta chains below, sequenced in a study of blood T cell repertoires in COVID-19. Generated by immunoSEQ multiplex PCR, the TCRdb table keeps only in-frame clones and is missing some. Here the sample spans some 70,000 clones, 85% to 90% being singletons. The specimen was peripheral blood. All receptors come from a man aged 50 to 60 with active COVID-19.

The rearrangement links TRBV6-5 to TRBJ2-5; 8 nucleotides line up with TRBD1. Germline assignment: CDR1 MNHEY and CDR2 SVGAGI. V lost 6 bases to trimming and J lost 1 base; unmatched junction nucleotides: 4. This CDR3 is built from 14 residues. The CDR3 region is CASRLTGAQETQYF. CDR3 nucleotides: TGTGCCAGCAGATTGACAGGGGCCCAAGAGACCCAGTACTTC.

V and J are TRBV29-1 and TRBJ2-1, with D possibly TRBD1 on 6 matching bases. CDR1 and CDR2 (germline): SQVTM, ANQGSEA. The CDR3 covers 16 residues. V lost 3 bases and J lost 0, with 15 bases in between. The CDR3 DNA reads as TGCAGCGTTGAGGGGACAATGAGGAGCTCCTACAATGAGCAGTTCTTC. This encodes CSVEGTMRSSYNEQFF.

The chain uses TRBV27 and TRBJ1-6; D uncertain. Per germline, CDR1 MNHEY and CDR2 SMNVEV (reference sequence). V shed 6 bases and J shed 7 bases, with 13 bases lying between them. The CDR3 is 14 amino acids. The CDR3 nucleotides read TGTGCCAGCAGGACGGACGGGAAAAATTCACCCCTCCACTTT. Residues: CASRTDGKNSPLHF.

This rearrangement joins TRBV10-1 to TRBJ2-7; 9 bases line up with TRBD2. The trim removed 6 bases at V and 2 bases at J, leaving 26 bases unmatched. This CDR3 has 21 residues. Germline lookup yields CDR1 WNHNN and CDR2 SYGVQD (reference sequence). CDR3 sequence reads: CASRRALASGKTQISPYEQYV. In nucleotides, the CDR3 is TGCGCCAGCAGACGAGCTTTGGCTAGCGGGAAAACCCAAATCTCCCCCTACGAGCAGTACGTC.

The chain links TRBV5-6 to TRBJ2-3; D gene uncertain. The CDR3 spans 15 residues. V was shortened by 0 bases and J by 3 bases, with 11 bases between the two germline ends. Germline V gene sequence: CDR1 SGHDT, CDR2 YYEEEE. CDR3 nucleotide sequence: TGTGCCAGCAGCTTGGGATGGCGGTCTACAGATACGCAGTATTTT. This gives the protein CASSLGWRSTDTQYF.

The chain carries TRBV7-6 and TRBJ2-3; tentatively, D is TRBD1 (5 bases). Trimming removed 4 bases at V and 4 bases at J, with 9 bases between. The CDR3 spans 13 residues. CDR1 and CDR2 (germline): SGHVS, FNYEAQ. CDR3 sequence reads: CASSSYRSDTQYF. In nucleotides, the CDR3 is TGTGCCAGCAGCTCCTACAGGTCAGATACGCAGTATTTT.

The CDR3 region is CASSARLAGGINEQFF. CDR3 bases: TGTGCCAGCAGTGCGAGACTAGCGGGAGGAATCAATGAGCAGTTCTTC. The chain employs TRBV6-1 and TRBJ2-1, with 13 bases matching TRBD2. Trimming at V came to 4 bases and at J to 6 bases, leaving 6 bases not matched to a gene. The CDR3 contains 16 residues. Germline CDR1 MNHNS, CDR2 SASEGT.

The rearrangement uses TRBV6-5 and TRBJ2-2; 12 nucleotides line up with TRBD2. Germline values: CDR1 MNHEY, CDR2 SVGAGI. Trimming took 2 bases from V and 8 from J; bases not matched to a gene: 6. The CDR3 is 16 residues long. The CDR3 here is CASSYRLAGGHGELFF. The DNA for the CDR3 is TGTGCCAGCAGTTACCGGCTAGCGGGGGGGCATGGGGAGCTGTTTTTT.

The rearrangement joins TRBV7-8 to TRBJ2-7; D remains ambiguous. CDR1 SGHVS and CDR2 FQNEAQ come from the germline V gene. Trimming pared 5 bases from V and 6 bases from J, leaving 17 bases between. The CDR3 has 14 residues. In nucleotides, the CDR3 is TGTGCCAGCAGCCCCAACCCGACACCGTTCGAGCAGTACTTC. Residues: CASSPNPTPFEQYF.

The chain joins TRBV4-2 to TRBJ1-4; a possible D gene is TRBD1 (5 bases). CDR1 LGHNA and CDR2 YNFKEQ come from the germline V gene. The length of the CDR3 is 16 residues. The V end was cut by 1 base, the J end by 3 bases, with 12 bases between. The CDR3, as DNA: TGTGCCAGCAGCCAAGTCCAGGGTGGGGCTAATGAAAAACTGTTTTTT. Amino acid sequence: CASSQVQGGANEKLFF.

This clone occurred a few times. This chain uses TRBV11-2 with TRBJ2-1; D is unclear. The CDR3 runs 12 residues. The germline V gene encodes CDR1 SGHAT and CDR2 FQNNGV. V lost 6 bases and J lost 9, with 12 bases in between. The CDR3: CASSSPAGEQFF. CDR3 bases: TGTGCCAGCAGTTCTCCCGCAGGTGAGCAGTTCTTC.

V usage is TRBV9 and J usage is TRBJ1-4; 7 bases are shared with TRBD1. V was clipped by 0 bases and J by 5 bases; unmatched bases: 10. CDR1 and CDR2 from the germline V gene are SGDLS and YYNGEE. The CDR3 sequence is 17 residues long. The CDR3 loop reads CASSVEGGQLANEKLFF. The CDR3 DNA sequence: TGTGCCAGCAGCGTAGAAGGGGGACAGCTCGCCAATGAAAAACTGTTTTTT.

The genes are TRBV7-9 and TRBJ2-5; 9 bases are shared with TRBD2. This CDR3 has 16 residues. Germline CDR1 and CDR2: SEHNR and FQNEAQ (reference sequence). V lost 2 bases, J lost 2 bases, and 6 bases stayed unmatched. The CDR3: CASSLSRLAGQETQYF. The CDR3 region has the DNA TGTGCCAGCAGCTTAAGTCGGCTAGCGGGGCAAGAGACCCAGTACTTC.